This T cell receptor beta chain was obtained from a study of blood T cells in healthy people across ages. Findings and limits, study-wide: Both naive CD4+ cell counts and diversity were greater in long-lived donors than in aged donors.

Combining a sample-barcoded 5' primer with a J-beta primer mix, a second PCR ran for roughly 7 to 12 cycles. Each cDNA molecule received a tag from a template-switch adaptor that had 12 random nucleotides. TCRdb used MiXCR to reprocess the 5' RACE reads, holding one entry per CDR3 protein. This sample carries 800,000 or so distinct CDR3 sequences, 20% to 25% of them seen once, and the ten largest clones take around 3.6%. The CDR3 is 14 amino acids. The J segment lost 4 bases and the V segment lost 6 bases, leaving 7 bases of the junction unmatched. This clonotype was found a few times. As yet, its antigen is unknown. These data were also filed under a second study, of T cells of mothers and their children. That source reports: It was through the M1S primer of the second PCR that sample barcodes and 2-4 random nucleotides were added.

The TCR originated in a boy younger than 18 in good health. Sequenced input: blood. The chain recombines TRBV12-3 or TRBV12-4 with TRBJ1-1, with TRBD1 matching over 8 bases. CDR3 bases: TGTGCCAGCAGACCCAGAGGGACAGGCACTGAAGCTTTCTTT. Amino acid sequence: CASRPRGTGTEAFF.